This T cell receptor (beta chain) was recovered during a study of T cells in Graves' hyperthyroidism and ophthalmopathy. Overall study results and limits: Blood held most thyroid clonotypes expanded above 0.001 frequency.

This clonotype has ten or more counts. The antigen is not known. TCR beta CDR3 sequences were amplified from RNA transcripts. Using the HTBI primer set, a first-round RT-PCR was run on the TCR CDR3. TCRdb reprocessed the multiplex PCR reads via MiXCR and lists one record per CDR3 protein. The repertoire includes about 380,000 distinct CDR3 sequences, around 13% of them detected once, and roughly 11% sits in the top ten. The CDR3 is 14 residues long. Germline lookup yields CDR1 KGHSH and CDR2 LQKENI. The ends lost 3 bases at V and 6 bases at J; junction bases unmatched: 4. The sequenced material came from blood. This sequence was found in a woman in her sixties with Graves' hyperthyroidism. V gene TRBV18 combines with J gene TRBJ1-1; 10 nucleotides align to TRBD1. CDR3 coding DNA: TGTGCCAGCTCACCTGGACAGGGGGGCGCTGAAGCTTTCTTT. Protein: CASSPGQGGAEAFF.